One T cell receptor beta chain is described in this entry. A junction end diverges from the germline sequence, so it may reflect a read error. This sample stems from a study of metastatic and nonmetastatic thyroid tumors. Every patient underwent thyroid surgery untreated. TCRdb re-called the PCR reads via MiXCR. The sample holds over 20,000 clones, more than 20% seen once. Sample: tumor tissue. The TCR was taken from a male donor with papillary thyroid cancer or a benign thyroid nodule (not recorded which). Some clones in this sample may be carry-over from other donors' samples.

The CDR3 region is CANSLDSGQGRETQYF. CDR3 coding DNA: TGTGCCAACAGCTTAGACTCGGGACAGGGAAGAGAGACCCAGTACTTC. The chain combines TRBV7-2 with TRBJ2-5; TRBD1 matches at 9 bases. The CDR3 spans 16 residues. In germline, CDR1 is SGHTA, CDR2 FQGNSA.